This TCR beta chain was found in a study of PD-1 blockade in classical Hodgkin lymphoma. As for this clone: Its antigen is undetermined.

The V gene's germline CDR1 is SGHRS and CDR2 YFSETQ. The CDR3 contains 20 residues. V lost 0 bases and J 2 bases, leaving 24 bases between the germline ends. TCRdb's table, derived via immunoSEQ multiplex PCR, lists solely in-frame clones and lacks some. The top ten hold approximately 2% of the sample, which has approximately 96,000 clones, 85% to 95% seen once. Study results and caveats: Newly diagnosed patients reportedly trailed healthy donors in baseline TCR diversity. With CD4+ cells, TCR diversity rose significantly by C4D1, but not with CD8+ cells. There remain no defined causes for the repertoire differences, which possibly reflect disease activity or prior therapy.

The time point was: cycle 4 day 1 (C4D1), after more than five weeks of nivolumab. Brentuximab vedotin exposure varied, and every patient relapsed after autologous stem cell transplantation. The chain joins TRBV5-1 to TRBJ1-5; tentatively, D is TRBD1 (5 bases). Sequenced material: peripheral blood mononuclear cells (PBMCs), taken before the fourth cycle of nivolumab. The TCR was taken from a human donor with classical Hodgkin lymphoma. The CDR3 spells CASSLGGSGGNFIGNQPQHF. CDR3 DNA sequence: TGCGCCAGCAGCTTGGGTGGGTCGGGGGGGAATTTTATCGGCAATCAGCCCCAGCATTTT.